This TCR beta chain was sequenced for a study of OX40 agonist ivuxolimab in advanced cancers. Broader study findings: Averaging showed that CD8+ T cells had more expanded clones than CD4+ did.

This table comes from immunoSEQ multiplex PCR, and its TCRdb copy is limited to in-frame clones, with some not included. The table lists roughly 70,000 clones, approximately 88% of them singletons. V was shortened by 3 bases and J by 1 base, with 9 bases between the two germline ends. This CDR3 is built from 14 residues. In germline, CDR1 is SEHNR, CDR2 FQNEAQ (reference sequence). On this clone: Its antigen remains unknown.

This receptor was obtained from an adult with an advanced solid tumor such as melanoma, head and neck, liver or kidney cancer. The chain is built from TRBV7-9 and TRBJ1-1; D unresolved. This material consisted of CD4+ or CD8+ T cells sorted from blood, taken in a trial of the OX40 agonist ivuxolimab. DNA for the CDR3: TGTGCCAGCAGCTTTGAAAACTCGAACACTGAAGCTTTCTTT. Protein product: CASSFENSNTEAFF.